Included here is one T cell receptor beta chain sequence, with context. The record originates from a study of blood T cell repertoires in COVID-19. In the study overall: Samples came from the United States, Italy and Spain, spanning acute and convalescent COVID-19.

Per the authors' pipeline: Nucleated cell counts were estimated from reference gene primer amplification. Repertoires were generated with immunoSEQ multiplex PCR, while TCRdb's copy carries only in-frame clones and drops some. V and J calls and clone size are those listed in that table; D and trimming were worked out from the DNA. The sample holds more than 95,000 clones, roughly 80% seen once. CDR1 is SGHNT and CDR2 is YENEEA in the germline V gene. Trimming took off 5 bases at V and 1 base at J, with 8 bases between the two ends. The CDR3 covers 13 residues. The source of this sequence is a woman older than 75 with active or convalescent COVID-19. The V call is TRBV11-3, the J call TRBJ2-5; unclear D gene. The sequenced sample consisted of peripheral blood. CDR3 in amino acids: CASSDSPQETQYF. DNA for the CDR3: TGTGCCAGCAGCGATAGTCCCCAAGAGACCCAGTACTTC.